The clone carrying this T cell receptor (beta chain) was observed a handful of times. The data originate from a study of shared clonotypes between healthy human individuals. Profiling relied on immunoSEQ multiplex PCR, and the TCRdb table lists in-frame clones only, not all of them. The profile shows some 790,000 clones, about two thirds of them singletons. J lost 3 bases, V lost 6 bases, and 14 bases had no gene match. The length of the CDR3 is 16 residues. CDR1 and CDR2 (germline): SGHDT, YYEEEE. The clonotype originates from a woman between 25 and 40 years old in good health. This chain links TRBV5-6 with TRBJ2-7, with 8 positions matching TRBD2. Sequencing was carried out using memory CD4+ T cells sorted from blood. Subset indicated: CD45RA-negative fraction. The CDR3 loop is CASNKYGGAELYEQYF. The CDR3, as DNA: TGTGCCAGCAACAAATACGGGGGGGCCGAGCTCTACGAGCAGTACTTC.